This T cell receptor beta chain was obtained from a study of beta chain features in type 1 diabetes (dated by TCRdb to 2017 to 2018). About the investigation overall: Mean age, gender distribution, total cell number and subset yield were not different between patients and healthy donors. Across all samples, fewer than 130 million sorted cells were examined, and cell number per subset correlated strongly with RNA yield. The study compared the TCRB repertoires of sorted circulating CD4+ T cell subsets in recently diagnosed type 1 diabetes patients with those in matched healthy donors. Regulatory and stem cell-like memory subsets were isolated from only 8 patients and about eight healthy donors, whereas naive and central memory subsets came from all 28 donors.

A single peripheral blood draw of around 100 mL on average was collected from each donor into heparinised tubes. A BD FACSAria II was used to sort naive, central memory, regulatory and stem cell-like memory CD4+ T cells with a panel that included CD45RO, CCR7, CD25, CD127, CD95 and CD27. Every sorted population had a purity above 95%. PBMCs were isolated right away by Lymphoprep density gradient centrifugation and were stained directly, without culture. So that batch effects would be minimized, each experiment stained and sorted samples in pairs, pairing one healthy donor with one patient. The entire amount of isolated RNA was reverse transcribed using the High Capacity cDNA Reverse Transcription Kit, so the sequenced TCRB transcripts were expressed ones. Naive, central memory and regulatory T cell samples underwent deep immunoSEQ sequencing, averaging around 4 million total reads per sample. Sorted cells were lysed in RLT buffer and RNA was extracted with DNase-treated RNeasy Micro or Mini kits, depending on cell number. Each cell subset was processed separately to prevent cross-contamination, with patient and healthy donor samples processed together. TCRB sequences were amplified from cDNA with the immunoSEQ multiplex PCR, producing 87-bp fragments spanning the CDR3 region. Sequencing of the amplicons was performed on the Illumina HiSeq platform. The source study handled its data this way. PCR bias was corrected computationally using synthetic template baselines, and reads within Hamming distance 2 were collapsed, with unmergeable singletons discarded. Reads were aligned against IMGT to assign V, D and J genes, CDR3 length and insertions or deletions at six rearrangement sites. Clonotype counts were normalized to sorted cell number within each subset before computing true diversity and Gini coefficients with the tcR R package. Repertoire sharing was quantified using the overlap coefficient calculated on TCRB nucleotide sequences. This immuneACCESS table, as held by TCRdb, lists in-frame sequences with V and J called but not all clones. Of the missing ones, under half trace to an unresolved V gene in checked studies; the others have no known cause. The DNA gave D and trimming, while V, J and clone size come from that table. This sample has 140,000 or so clones in its table, and 10% to 15% of those were observed once. The leading ten clones occupy roughly 1.3% of the sample.

This clone was seen more than once but under ten times. Its antigen specificity is not known. Base qualities are missing; no much larger clone stands one base away. V lost 5 bases and J lost 4 bases, and the count of bases not matched to a germline gene is 7. The germline V gene supplies CDR1 KGHSH and CDR2 LQKENI. Spanning cysteine to phenylalanine, the CDR3 consists of 15 amino acids. Only the CDR3 DNA stays, 45 bases, in frame from base 1. Overall results and qualifications from the work: HLA sub-analyses involved small numbers of individuals, so any influence of HLA type on TCRB rearrangement remained unresolved. The naive, central memory and regulatory TCRB repertoires appeared to resemble one another more closely among patients than among healthy donors. Sequencing cDNA rather than genomic DNA could over-represent highly expressing activated cells, although activation and CD3 levels did not differ between groups. In all four CD4+ subsets, TCRB CDR3 length was moderately but significantly shorter in type 1 diabetes patients. Shorter templates might be favored by PCR, yet because patient and control samples were amplified and corrected together, any such skew would affect both groups equally. At VDJ recombination sites, type 1 diabetes patients had fewer insertions and more deleted nucleotides, which implies abnormalities in thymic rearrangement.

The chain is encoded by TRBV18 joined to TRBJ2-7; TRBD2 fits 11 bases in the junction. This TCR was recovered from a man younger than 30 with type 1 diabetes. The sequencing sample was made of central memory CD4+ T cells from blood. The CDR3 is CASSTTSGGFYEQYF. DNA sequence: TGTGCCAGCTCAACTACTAGCGGGGGCTTTTACGAGCAGTACTTC.